This TCR beta chain was obtained from a study of T-cell reconstitution after alpha-beta-depleted transplantation in children. Study-level results: In some patients, recipient T cells and intrathymic progenitors surviving conditioning explained high day-60 diversity.

Germline-derived CDR1 and CDR2 are MGHDK and SYGVNS. Trimming cost V 1 base and J 7 bases; bases outside gene matches: 15. The length of the CDR3 is 17 residues. This clonotype was observed a few times. Its antigen is as yet unknown. Preparation of the TCRbeta library used unique molecular identifiers. MiXCR, run by TCRdb on the PCR reads, gives a single entry per CDR3 protein. The repertoire holds hundreds of thousands of distinct CDR3 sequences, with around 13% as singletons. The genes are TRBV25-1 and TRBJ1-2; 7 nucleotides align to TRBD1. The TCR sequence derives from a girl between 2 and 10 years old with congenital amegakaryocytic thrombocytopenia, due to receive a stem cell transplant. This sample comprised PBMCs, obtained before TCRalphabeta/CD19-depleted stem cell transplant. The CDR3 protein is CASSEFFDITGETGYTF. In nucleotides, the CDR3 is TGTGCCAGCAGTGAATTTTTTGATATAACAGGGGAGACTGGCTACACCTTC.